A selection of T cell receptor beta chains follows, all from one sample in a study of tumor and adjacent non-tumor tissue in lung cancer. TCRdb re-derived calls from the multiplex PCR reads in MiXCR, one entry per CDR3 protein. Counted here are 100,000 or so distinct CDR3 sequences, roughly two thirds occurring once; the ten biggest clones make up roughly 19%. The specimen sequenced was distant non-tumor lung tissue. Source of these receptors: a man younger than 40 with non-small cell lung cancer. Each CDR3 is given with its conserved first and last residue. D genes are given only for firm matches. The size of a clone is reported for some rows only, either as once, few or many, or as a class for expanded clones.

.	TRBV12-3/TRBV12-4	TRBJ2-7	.	CASSGWYGQHF	TGTGCCAGCTCGGGCTGGTACGGGCAGCACTTC
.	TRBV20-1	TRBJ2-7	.	CNARGPGDSSGQYF	TGCAATGCTAGAGGTCCGGGGGACTCCTCCGGGCAGTACTTC
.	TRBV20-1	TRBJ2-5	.	CSAGVGGKTQYF	TGCAGTGCTGGAGTCGGTGGGAAGACCCAGTACTTC
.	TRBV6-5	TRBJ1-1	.	CASSYTDTYTEAFF	TGTGCTAGCAGTTACACTGACACGTACACTGAAGCTTTTTTT
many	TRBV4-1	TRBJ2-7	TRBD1	CASSQEIGTGLLYEQYF	TGCGCCAGCAGCCAAGAAATAGGGACAGGACTGTTGTACGAGCAGTACTTC
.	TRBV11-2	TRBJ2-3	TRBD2	CVSSLLAGGHVDTQYF	TGTGTCAGCAGCCTCCTAGCGGGGGGGCATGTAGATACGCAGTATTTT
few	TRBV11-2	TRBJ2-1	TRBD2	CASSHSRLAGNNEQFF	TGTGCCAGCAGTCATTCTAGACTAGCGGGGAACAATGAGCAGTTCTTC
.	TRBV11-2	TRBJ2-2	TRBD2	CASILELAGETRELFF	TGTGCTAGCATCTTAGAACTAGCGGGAGAAACCCGGGAGCTGTTTTTT
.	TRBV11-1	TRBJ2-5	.	CASSFNLKQETQYF	TGTGCCAGCAGCTTCAACTTAAAACAAGAGACCCAATACTTC
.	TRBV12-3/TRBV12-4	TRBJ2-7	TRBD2	CASSRGTSGIREQYF	TGTGCCAGCAGTCGGGGGACTAGTGGGATAAGGGAGCAGTACTTC
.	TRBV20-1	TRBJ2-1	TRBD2	CSIAASGLALYDEQFF	TGCAGTATTGCCGCCTCAGGACTAGCGCTTTACGATGAGCAGTTCTTC
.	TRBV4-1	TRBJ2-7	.	CASSQDLVTLGIFEQYF	TGCGCCAGCAGCCAAGACCTCGTAACTCTAGGCATCTTCGAGCAGTACTTC
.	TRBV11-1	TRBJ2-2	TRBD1	CAWSFTGTGTGELFF	TGTGCCTGGAGCTTTACCGGGACAGGAACCGGGGAGCTGTTTTTT
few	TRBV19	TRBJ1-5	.	CASSIVGGNQPQHF	TGTGCCAGTAGTATTGTAGGGGGCAATCAGCCCCAGCATTTT
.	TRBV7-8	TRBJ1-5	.	CASSLDSDTQHF	TGTGCCAGCAGCTTAGATAGCGACACGCAGCATTTT
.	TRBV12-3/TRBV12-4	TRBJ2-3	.	CASSLDSPSDTQYF	TGTGCCAGCAGCCTGGACAGCCCCTCGGATACGCAGTATTTT
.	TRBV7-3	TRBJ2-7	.	CDSSLNGPYEQYF	TGTGACAGCAGCTTAAACGGTCCCTACGAGCAGTACTTC
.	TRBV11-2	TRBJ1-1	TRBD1	CASRSGQELEVFF	TGTGCCAGTAGATCGGGACAGGAGCTTGAAGTTTTCTTT
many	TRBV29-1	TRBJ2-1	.	CSVEVVDNEQFF	TGCAGCGTTGAGGTGGTCGACAATGAGCAGTTCTTC
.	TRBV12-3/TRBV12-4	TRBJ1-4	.	CANTVPGLDEKLLF	TGTGCCAACACCGTGCCAGGGTTGGATGAAAAACTGCTTTTT
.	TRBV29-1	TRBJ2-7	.	CGARSDTVYEQYF	TGCGGCGCCCGCTCAGACACGGTTTACGAGCAGTACTTC
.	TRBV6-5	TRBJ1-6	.	CASSYARCGASHSPLHF	TGTGCCAGCAGTTACGCCCGGTGTGGGGCGAGTCATTCACCCCTCCACTTT
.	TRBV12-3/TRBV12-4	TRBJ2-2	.	CTSRGLTVTGELFF	TGTACCAGCAGGGGACTAACCGTCACCGGGGAGTTGTTTTTT
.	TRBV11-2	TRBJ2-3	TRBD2	CASNLVPSGAGTQYF	TGTGCCAGCAACTTAGTCCCCAGCGGGGCAGGTACGCAGTATTTT
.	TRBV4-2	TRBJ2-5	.	CASSQGGGATQYF	TGTGCCAGCAGCCAAGGGGGAGGAGCGACCCAGTACTTT
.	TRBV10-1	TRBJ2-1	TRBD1	CASGEHRTGYNEQFF	TGCGCCAGTGGTGAGCACAGGACAGGGTACAATGAGCAGTTCTTC
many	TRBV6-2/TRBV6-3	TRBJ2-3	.	CASDPSGHYTQYF	TGTGCCAGCGACCCCTCCGGACATTATACGCAGTATTTT
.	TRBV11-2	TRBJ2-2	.	CASNLDLTGELFF	TGTGCCAGCAACTTAGATCTCACCGGGGAGCTGTTTTTC
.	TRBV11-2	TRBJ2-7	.	CASSLGGGLTAEQCF	TGTGCCAGCAGCTTAGGCGGAGGACTAACAGCCGAGCAGTGCTTC
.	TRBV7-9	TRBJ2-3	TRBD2	CANSLAGGATLDTQYF	TGTGCCAACAGCTTAGCGGGGGGGGCGACCCTAGATACACAGTATTTT
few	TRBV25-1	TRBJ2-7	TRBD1	CASRVGTGVYEQYF	TGTGCCAGCAGGGTTGGGACAGGGGTCTACGAGCAGTACTTC
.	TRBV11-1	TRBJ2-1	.	CTSSPGAANEHFF	TGTACCAGCAGCCCAGGGGCTGCCAATGAGCACTTCTTC
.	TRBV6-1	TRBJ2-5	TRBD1	CASCSTGVPETQYF	TGTGCCAGCTGTTCAACAGGGGTTCCTGAGACCCAGTACTTC
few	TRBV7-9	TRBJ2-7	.	CASSFESSYEQYF	TGTGCCAGCAGCTTTGAGAGCTCCTACGAGCAGTACTTC
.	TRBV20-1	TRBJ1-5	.	CSARDLLGYSGQPQHF	TGCAGTGCTAGAGATCTACTGGGATATAGCGGTCAGCCCCAGCATTTT
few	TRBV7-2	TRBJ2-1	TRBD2	CASSSSSGATYNEQFF	TGTGCCAGCAGCTCATCTAGCGGCGCAACCTACAATGAGCAGTTCTTC
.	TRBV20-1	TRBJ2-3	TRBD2	CSARISGGSVTQYF	TGCAGTGCGCGAATTAGCGGGGGATCAGTTACGCAGTATTTT
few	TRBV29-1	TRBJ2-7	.	CSVVWDISYGQYF	TGTAGCGTTGTGTGGGACATTTCCTATGGGCAGTACTTC
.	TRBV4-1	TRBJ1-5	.	CANSQDGLSNQPQHF	TGTGCCAACAGCCAAGATGGGCTTAGCAATCAGCCCCAGCATTTT
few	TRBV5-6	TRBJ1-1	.	CASSLVVSNTEAFF	TGTGCCAGCAGCTTGGTAGTCTCGAACACTGAAGCTTTCTTT
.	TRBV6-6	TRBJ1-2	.	CASTSETAGEGGYTF	TGTGCCAGCACTTCCGAAACCGCAGGGGAGGGAGGCTACACTTTC
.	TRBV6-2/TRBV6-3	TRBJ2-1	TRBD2	CASSCPLGLAGSYNEQFF	TGTGCCAGCAGTTGCCCGTTAGGACTAGCGGGCTCCTACAATGAGCAATTCTTC
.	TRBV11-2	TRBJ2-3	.	CASSLAGIDTQYF	TGTGCCAGCAGCCTTGCCGGGATAGATACTCAGTATTTT
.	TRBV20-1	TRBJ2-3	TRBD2	CSALLAGSTDMQYF	TGCAGTGCTTTACTAGCGGGGAGCACTGATATGCAGTATTTT
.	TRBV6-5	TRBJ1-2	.	CTVRENIYGYTF	TGTACCGTACGGGAAAATATCTATGGCTACACCTTC
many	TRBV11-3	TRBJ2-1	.	CASSLERGDNEQFF	TGTGCCAGCAGCTTAGAGCGGGGAGACAATGAGCAGTTCTTC
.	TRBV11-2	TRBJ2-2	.	CASSLAAQNTGELFF	TGTGCCAGCAGCTTAGCCGCCCAAAACACCGGGGAGCTGTTTTTT
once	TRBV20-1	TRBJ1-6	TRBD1	CSARGTVNSPLHF	TGCAGTGCCCGCGGGACAGTGAATTCACCCCTCCACTTT
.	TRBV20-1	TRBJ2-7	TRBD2	CSAVLKTSGSHEQYF	TGCAGTGCTGTGCTTAAGACTAGCGGGAGCCACGAGCAGTACTTC
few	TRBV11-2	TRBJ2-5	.	CASRRLGGLSQYF	TGTGCCAGCAGACGACTGGGGGGTTTGTCCCAGTACTTC
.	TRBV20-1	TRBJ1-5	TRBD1	CSARTGQTNQPQHF	TGCAGTGCTAGGACGGGACAGACAAATCAGCCCCAGCATTTT
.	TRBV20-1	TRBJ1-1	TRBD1	CSALRQGGNTEASF	TGCAGTGCCTTAAGACAGGGTGGGAACACTGAAGCTTCCTTT
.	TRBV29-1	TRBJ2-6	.	CSAGPCGGFGANVLTF	TGCAGTGCTGGACCCTGTGGCGGGTTCGGGGCCAACGTCCTGACTTTC
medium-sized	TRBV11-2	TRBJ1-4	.	CASSLDALFDIREKLFF	TGTGCCAGCAGCTTAGATGCTCTTTTCGACATCAGGGAAAAACTGTTTTTT
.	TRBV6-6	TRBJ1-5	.	CASSPGHGAKQPQHF	TGTGCCAGCAGTCCCGGACATGGGGCAAAACAGCCCCAGCATTTT